This T cell receptor (beta chain) was identified in a study of neurological immune-mediated disorders. Broader study findings: Expanded clones shared no CDR3 amino acid sequences across subjects, suggesting private repertoires in all groups.

cDNA synthesis was performed by 5'RACE with 10-nucleotide random UMIs. TCRdb re-called the 5' RACE reads with MiXCR, one entry per CDR3 protein. In the table there are over 25,000 distinct CDR3 sequences, around 20% of which are singletons. The CDR3 runs 14 residues. Unmatched junction bases numbered 6, after V lost 6 bases and J lost 3 bases. The germline CDR1 and CDR2 sequences are SGHTA and FQGNSA. By sample share, this clonotype is medium-sized. Its antigen remains unidentified. Sequencing was carried out using PBMCs. The J gene is TRBJ2-7, the V gene TRBV7-2; TRBD1 agrees at 9 bases. This TCR was recovered from a woman aged 55-69 years in good health. CDR3 sequence reads: CASRGGQGYYEQYF. CDR3 DNA: TGTGCCAGCAGGGGGGGACAGGGATACTACGAGCAGTACTTC.